The clone carrying this TCR beta chain has a single count. Its antigen is not known. The CDR3 consists of 14 residues. Looked up from germline, CDR1 is MNHNY and CDR2 is SVGAGI (reference sequence). J gave up 0 bases and V 11 bases, and 2 bases lay outside the gene matches. CD8 cells regarded as naive lacked CD45RO, were positively chosen for CCR7, and omitted terminally differentiated effector memory CD45RA+ cells. This record comes from a study of shared clonotypes between healthy human individuals. Study-level findings and limits: An anticipated effect of sequencing depth on clonotype sharing among donors was recognized. Clonotypes shared by all four donors outscored non-shared clonotypes in generation probability. Richness estimates generally favored naive over memory subsets.

The assay was carried out at the deep level. The assay was immunoSEQ multiplex PCR, and TCRdb's table has in-frame clones only and misses some. This table holds about 2 million clones, about 95% found once. The V call is TRBV6-6, the J call TRBJ2-6, with TRBD1 matching 9 bases. The TCR comes from a young man in good health. Input material: naive CD8+ T cells sorted from blood. CDR3 sequence (DNA): TGTGCCGGACAGGGGACCTCTGGGGCCAACGTCCTGACTTTC. Protein: CAGQGTSGANVLTF.